These 23 T cell receptor beta chains came from one sample sequenced in a study of cytomegalovirus exposure and HLA in healthy donors. The PCR employed 60 Vbeta primers together with 13 Jbeta primers. Generated by immunoSEQ multiplex PCR, the TCRdb table keeps only in-frame clones and is missing some. Of tens of thousands of clones listed, 60% to 85% are singletons. Sequencing was done on a sample of PBMCs. The receptor set was obtained from a woman in her forties in good health and CMV-seropositive.

V gene TRBV5-4 combines with J gene TRBJ2-7; D perhaps matches TRBD2 (5 bases). Trimming stripped 4 bases from V and 6 bases from J, with 14 bases between. This CDR3 comprises 13 residues. Germline CDR1 is SGHNT and CDR2 is YYREEE (reference sequence). CDR3 nucleotide sequence: TGTGCCAGCAGCATACAAAACGCGGGCGAGCAGTACTTC. As protein: CASSIQNAGEQYF.

This sequence joins TRBV5-1 and TRBJ2-1, with 10 nucleotides matching TRBD2. Trimming at V came to 0 bases and at J to 7 bases, leaving 10 bases not matched to a gene. Germline assignment: CDR1 SGHRS and CDR2 YFSETQ. The CDR3 is made up of 17 amino acids. The CDR3 here is CASSLANRVAGGNEQFF. The CDR3 coding sequence is TGCGCCAGCAGCTTGGCCAACAGGGTAGCGGGGGGTAATGAGCAGTTCTTC.

The chain links TRBV15 to TRBJ2-1, with D unclear. This CDR3 has 12 residues. V was shortened by 4 bases and J by 3 bases, with 4 bases between the two germline ends. CDR1 LNHNV and CDR2 YYDKDF come from the germline V gene (reference sequence). Here the CDR3 reads CATSNYYNEQFF. As DNA, the CDR3 is TGTGCCACCAGCAACTACTACAATGAGCAGTTCTTC. The whole variable domain, filled in from reference TRBV15 and TRBJ2-1, reads DAMVIQNPRYQVTQFGKPVTLSCSQTLNHNVMYWYQQKSSQAPKLLFHYYDKDFNNEADTPDNFQSRRPNTSFCFLDIRSPGLGDTAMYLCATSNYYNEQFFGPGTRLTVL.

V usage is TRBV18 and J usage is TRBJ2-3; D remains unclear. Trimming cost V 0 bases and J 0 bases, with 13 bases left between them. Looked up from germline, CDR1 is KGHSH and CDR2 is LQKENI. The CDR3 contains 17 residues. This CDR3 reads CASSPPSEFFSTDTQYF. The CDR3 nucleotides read TGTGCCAGCTCACCACCGTCGGAGTTCTTTAGCACAGATACGCAGTATTTT.

The V and J genes are TRBV6-5 and TRBJ1-2; 7 positions agree with TRBD1. Germline assignment: CDR1 MNHEY and CDR2 SVGAGI. This CDR3 contains 14 residues. Losses at the gene ends were 4 bases for V and 8 bases for J; bases not matched to a gene: 10. As DNA, the CDR3 is TGTGCCAGCAGTTCAGGACAGGCTGCTGACGGCTACACCTTC. Protein sequence: CASSSGQAADGYTF.

V is TRBV5-4 and J is TRBJ2-3; 10 bases are a match to TRBD1. The CDR3 sequence is 17 residues long. The junction had 9 bases not matched to a gene; V was cut back by 4 bases and J by 1 base. The germline gives CDR1 SGHNT, CDR2 YYREEE (reference sequence). In DNA, the CDR3 is TGTGCCAGCAGCCGGTCGGGGACAGGGGTGGGCACAGATACGCAGTATTTT. This gives the protein CASSRSGTGVGTDTQYF.

The chain is built from TRBV7-2 and TRBJ1-1, with 10 bases fitting TRBD1. This CDR3 spans 17 amino acids. Germline assignment: CDR1 SGHTA and CDR2 FQGNSA. V was pared by 1 base and J by 2 bases, with 7 bases of the junction left unmatched. CDR3 residues: CASSLGLGQGGNTEAFF. CDR3 nucleotide sequence: TGTGCCAGCAGCTTAGGACTAGGACAGGGGGGTAACACTGAAGCTTTCTTT. Based on the CDR3 plus reference TRBV7-2 and TRBJ1-1, the full variable domain is GAGVSQSPSNKVTEKGKDVELRCDPISGHTALYWYRQSLGQGLEFLIYFQGNSAPDKSGLPSDRFSAERTGGSVSTLTIQRTQQEDSAVYLCASSLGLGQGGNTEAFFGQGTRLTVV.

The V and J genes are TRBV11-2 and TRBJ1-2; TRBD1 matches 12 bases. CDR1 and CDR2 (germline): SGHAT, FQNNGV. The CDR3 sequence is 17 residues long. J was trimmed by 0 bases and V by 6 bases; bases with no gene match: 8. The CDR3 DNA reads TGTGCCAGCAGGCGAGGGGGACAGGGGGCCCCTAACTATGGCTACACCTTC. Amino acid sequence: CASRRGGQGAPNYGYTF. The full variable domain, its missing parts supplied by reference TRBV11-2 and TRBJ1-2, is EAGVAQSPRYKIIEKRQSVAFWCNPISGHATLYWYQQILGQGPKLLIQFQNNGVVDDSQLPKDRFSAERLKGVDSTLKIQPAKLEDSAVYLCASRRGGQGAPNYGYTFGSGTRLTVV.

Only one count was recorded for this clone. This sequence joins TRBV6-5 and TRBJ1-2; D not resolved. CDR1 is MNHEY, CDR2 SVGAGI, per germline. The CDR3 runs to 15 residues. Trimming took 10 bases from V and 5 from J, leaving 23 bases between them. The CDR3 reads CATKLDPTPRYGYTF. The CDR3 DNA reads as TGTGCCACCAAATTAGACCCGACACCCCGTTATGGCTACACCTTC.

In DNA form, the CDR3 reads TGTGCCTGGACCGCGGGACAGGGAAGCACAGATACGCAGTATTTT. This codes for CAWTAGQGSTDTQYF. The gene calls are TRBV30 and TRBJ2-3; 9 bases line up with TRBD1. Germline-derived CDR1 and CDR2 are GTSNPN and SVGIG (reference sequence). The trim removed 4 bases at V and 0 bases at J, leaving 5 bases unmatched. CDR3 length equals 15 residues.

The V call is TRBV30, the J call TRBJ2-3, with D possibly matching TRBD2 (5 bases). In germline, CDR1 is GTSNPN, CDR2 SVGIG (reference sequence). The CDR3 sequence is 14 residues long. V dropped 4 bases and J dropped 3 bases, with 14 bases sitting between them. The CDR3 is CAWIPLTGTDTQYF. CDR3 coding DNA: TGTGCCTGGATACCCCTAACGGGAACAGATACGCAGTATTTT. The variable domain in full, completed from reference TRBV30 and TRBJ2-3, reads SQTIHQWPATLVQPVGSPLSLECTVEGTSNPNLYWYRQAAGRGLQLLFYSVGIGQISSEVPQNLSASRPQDRQFILSSKKLLLSDSGFYLCAWIPLTGTDTQYFGPGTRLTVL.

The sample holds one count of this clone. This CDR3 reads CASSHGTSGTYEQYF. In DNA, the CDR3 is TGCGCCAGCAGCCACGGGACTAGCGGAACATACGAGCAGTACTTC. V gene TRBV4-1 combines with J gene TRBJ2-7; 11 positions agree with TRBD2. The germline V gene encodes CDR1 MGHRA and CDR2 YSYEKL. The V and J ends lost 3 bases and 4 bases, in that order; junction bases with no gene match: 5. The CDR3 is made up of 15 amino acids.

The rearrangement uses TRBV30 and TRBJ2-2, with a tentative D call TRBD1 (6 bases). The CDR3 length is 13 residues. Germline lookup yields CDR1 GTSNPN and CDR2 SVGIG (reference sequence). The ends were cut back, 4 bases at V and 4 bases at J, with 10 bases in the middle. CDR3: CAWNRVATGELFF. The CDR3 bases are TGTGCCTGGAACAGGGTTGCCACCGGGGAGCTGTTTTTT.

The CDR3: CASSSLGRREEQYF. CDR3 nucleotide sequence: TGCGCCAGCAGCTCATTGGGGCGCAGAGAAGAGCAGTACTTC. The chain has TRBV5-1 and TRBJ2-7; D is possibly TRBD1 (5 bases). Germline CDR1 and CDR2: SGHRS and YFSETQ. Trimming cost V 3 bases and J 7 bases, with 17 bases left between them. There are 14 residues in the CDR3.

The rearrangement links TRBV7-5 to TRBJ2-3; whether TRBD2, the table's D call, matches the DNA was not checked. TRBV7-5 is an annotated pseudogene. The CDR3 extends over 16 amino acids. The CDR3 loop is CVRSVRVREGRITQYF. The CDR3 region has the DNA TGTGTCAGAAGCGTAAGGGTACGGGAGGGCCGCATTACGCAGTATTTT.

This clone was seen more than once but under ten times. The J gene is TRBJ2-7, the V gene TRBV4-1; the match to TRBD1 covers 8 bases. Germline V lookup: CDR1 MGHRA, CDR2 YSYEKL. J was trimmed by 5 bases and V by 1 base; bases with no gene match: 22. This CDR3 has 20 amino acids. For the CDR3, the DNA is TGCGCCAGCAGCCAAGTTCTTCAACCAGGGGGCCCCTCCCAGGAGCACGAGCAGTACTTC. Protein sequence: CASSQVLQPGGPSQEHEQYF.

There are a few counts of this clone. The chain employs TRBV7-9 and TRBJ1-2; 8 nucleotides agree with TRBD1. Trimming at V came to 5 bases and at J to 4 bases, leaving 9 bases not matched to a gene. Germline values: CDR1 SEHNR, CDR2 FQNEAQ (reference sequence). The CDR3 spans 15 residues. The CDR3: CASSVTGQETYGYTF. In nucleotides, the CDR3 is TGTGCCAGCAGCGTAACGGGACAGGAGACCTATGGCTACACCTTC.

V usage is TRBV19 and J usage is TRBJ2-1, with 8 bases lining up with TRBD1. CDR3 length: 16 amino acids. Trimming at V came to 5 bases and at J to 4 bases, leaving 10 bases not matched to a gene. CDR1 and CDR2 from the germline V gene are LNHDA and SQIVND (reference sequence). The CDR3 nucleotides read TGTGCCAGTAGTGACGACAGGGGTTTGACTTACAATGAGCAGTTCTTC. Translated, it gives CASSDDRGLTYNEQFF.

The V call is TRBV19, the J call TRBJ2-5, with TRBD2 identical over 11 bases. CDR3 length equals 18 residues. Looked up from germline, CDR1 is LNHDA and CDR2 is SQIVND (reference sequence). Germline trimming cut 0 bases from V and 4 bases from J; bases unmatched to any gene: 10. The CDR3 region has the DNA TGTGCCAGTAGTATAGATCATGCTAGCGGGGGGATCTTAGAGACCCAGTACTTC. This sequence encodes CASSIDHASGGILETQYF.

V gene TRBV28 combines with J gene TRBJ1-3, with 7 bases that match TRBD1. The V and J ends lost 6 bases and 2 bases, in that order; junction bases with no gene match: 7. Germline lookup yields CDR1 MDHEN and CDR2 SYDVKM. CDR3 length: 15 residues. CDR3: CASRTQGVAGNTIYF. CDR3 DNA: TGTGCCAGCAGGACCCAGGGGGTTGCTGGAAACACCATATATTTT.

This clone was seen a few times. The gene calls are TRBV28 and TRBJ1-4; D is possibly TRBD1 (5 bases). Trimming removed 7 bases at V and 10 bases at J, with 19 bases between. CDR1 MDHEN and CDR2 SYDVKM come from the germline V gene. The CDR3 loop spans 14 amino acids. The CDR3 DNA follows: TGTGCCAGCATCCCGGGGGGGGTTGGCGTAAAACTGTTTTTT. It codes for CASIPGGVGVKLFF. The full variable domain, in which reference TRBV28 and TRBJ1-4 provide the parts outside the CDR3, is DVKVTQSSRYLVKRTGEKVFLECVQDMDHENMFWYRQDPGLGLRLIYFSYDVKMKEKGDIPEGYSVSREKKERFSLILESASTNQTSMYLCASIPGGVGVKLFFGSGTQLSVL.

V usage is TRBV28 and J usage is TRBJ1-5, with a tentative D call TRBD1 (5 bases). The germline CDR1 and CDR2 sequences are MDHEN and SYDVKM. V gave up 6 bases and J gave up 5 bases, with 8 bases separating them. This CDR3 region has 12 residues. The CDR3, as DNA: TGTGCCAGCAGCCCGACAGATCAGCCCCAGCATTTT. This encodes CASSPTDQPQHF.

This clone was seen only once. The chain combines TRBV6-6 with TRBJ1-4; possibly TRBD1 for D (5 bases). The V and J ends lost 4 bases and 0 bases respectively, with 9 bases between them. CDR1 is MNHNY, CDR2 SVGAGI, per germline (reference sequence). The CDR3 contains 15 residues. The CDR3 region has the DNA TGTGCCAGCAGTTCGGGGGGTCCAACTAATGAAAAACTGTTTTTT. Amino acids: CASSSGGPTNEKLFF.